This T cell receptor beta chain was observed in a study of T cells after yellow fever vaccination. As for the study in general: Each low-cell-number fraction was prepared by means of SMART-Seq v4 Ultra Low Input. Overall study results and limits: Clones from primary vaccination mostly reappeared after the booster (96% CD4, over 85% CD8).

This clonotype has a count of ten or more. Its antigen remains unidentified. The germline V gene has CDR1 SGHDT and CDR2 YYEEEE. V was cut by 1 base and J by 1 base, with 8 bases left in between. The length of the CDR3 is 15 residues. Making TCR cDNA involved 5'RACE template switching, which added UMIs and a universal primer site. TCRdb reanalysed the 5' RACE reads using MiXCR and keeps one entry per CDR3 protein. Of over 200,000 distinct CDR3 sequences listed, more than 6.5% were seen once; the top ten hold more than 0.85%. Sequenced here: CD4+ T cells sorted from PBMCs, sampled on the day of the yellow fever booster vaccination. This sequence was found in a man under 40 who received the YFV17D yellow fever vaccine. The chain carries TRBV5-6 and TRBJ2-2, with D possibly TRBD1 on 6 matching bases. The CDR3 region has the DNA TGTGCCAGCAGCTTGCCGGGACAGAACACCGGGGAGCTGTTTTTT. Translated: CASSLPGQNTGELFF.